This T cell receptor (beta chain) was recorded in a study of blood T cell repertoires in COVID-19. Study as a whole: The analysed material was cDNA or gDNA that came from T cells, B-cell-depleted T cells, or PBMCs.

Germline lookup yields CDR1 MNHEY and CDR2 SMNVEV (reference sequence). V shed 2 bases and J shed 7 bases, with 23 bases lying between them. This CDR3 region has 18 residues. Per the original data handling: Amplification of reference gene primers provided the estimated nucleated cell counts. Assay used: immunoSEQ multiplex PCR; TCRdb lists only in-frame clones, some missing. The D gene and trimming were derived from the DNA, and the V and J assignments and clone size from that table. This sample has under 300,000 clones, with around 85% found just once. While infection was still active, Seattle patients were enrolled and then followed longitudinally.

Sequenced sample: peripheral blood. J is TRBJ2-2 and V is TRBV27; D is perhaps TRBD1 (7 bases). This TCR derives from a human donor with COVID-19, enrolled during active disease. The donor label of this sample is uncertain. The CDR3 DNA is TGTGCCAGCAGTTTAGGGGGCGGGCGACAGGGAGGAATCGGGGAGCTGTTTTTT. Protein: CASSLGGGRQGGIGELFF.